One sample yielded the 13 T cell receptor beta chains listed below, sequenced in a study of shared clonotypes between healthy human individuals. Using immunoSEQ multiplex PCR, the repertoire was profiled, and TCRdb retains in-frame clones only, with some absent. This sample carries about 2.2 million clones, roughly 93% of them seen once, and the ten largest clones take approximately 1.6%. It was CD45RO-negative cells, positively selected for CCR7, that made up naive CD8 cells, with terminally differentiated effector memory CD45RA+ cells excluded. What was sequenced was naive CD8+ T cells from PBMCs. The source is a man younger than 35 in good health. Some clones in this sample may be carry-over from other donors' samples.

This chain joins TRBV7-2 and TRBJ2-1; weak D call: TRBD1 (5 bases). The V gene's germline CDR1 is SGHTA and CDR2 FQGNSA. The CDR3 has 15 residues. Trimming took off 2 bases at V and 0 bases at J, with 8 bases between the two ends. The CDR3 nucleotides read TGTGCCAGCAGCTTAAGCGACAGCTCCTACAATGAGCAGTTCTTC. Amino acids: CASSLSDSSYNEQFF. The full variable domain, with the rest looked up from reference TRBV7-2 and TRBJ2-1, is GAGVSQSPSNKVTEKGKDVELRCDPISGHTALYWYRQSLGQGLEFLIYFQGNSAPDKSGLPSDRFSAERTGGSVSTLTIQRTQQEDSAVYLCASSLSDSSYNEQFFGPGTRLTVL.

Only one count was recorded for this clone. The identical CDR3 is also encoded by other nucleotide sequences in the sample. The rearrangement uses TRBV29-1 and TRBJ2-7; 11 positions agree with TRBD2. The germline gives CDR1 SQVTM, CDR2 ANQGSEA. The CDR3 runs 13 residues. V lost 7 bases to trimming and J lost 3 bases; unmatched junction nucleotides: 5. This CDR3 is CSARTSGSYEQYF. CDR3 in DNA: TGCAGCGCTCGAACTAGCGGGAGCTACGAGCAGTACTTC.

CDR3 sequence (DNA): TGTGCCAGCAGCTTCCGGGACGACTACGAGCAGTACTTC. Translation gives CASSFRDDYEQYF. V is TRBV5-6 and J is TRBJ2-7, with D possibly called TRBD1 or TRBD2 (5 bases each). The CDR3 consists of 13 residues. In germline, CDR1 is SGHDT, CDR2 YYEEEE. The V gene lost 2 bases and the J gene lost 3 bases, with 9 bases spanning the gap.

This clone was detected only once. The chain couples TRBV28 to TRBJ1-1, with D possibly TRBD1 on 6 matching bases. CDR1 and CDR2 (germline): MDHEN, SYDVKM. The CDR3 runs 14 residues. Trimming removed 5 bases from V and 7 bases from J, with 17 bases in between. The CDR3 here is CASSPVGEGGEAFF. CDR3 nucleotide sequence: TGTGCCAGCAGTCCCGTAGGGGAGGGGGGTGAAGCTTTCTTT.

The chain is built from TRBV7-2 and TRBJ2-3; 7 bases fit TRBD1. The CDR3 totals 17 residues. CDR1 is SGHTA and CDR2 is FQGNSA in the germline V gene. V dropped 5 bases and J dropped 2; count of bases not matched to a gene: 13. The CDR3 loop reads CASSVQERDSITDTQYF. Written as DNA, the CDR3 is TGTGCCAGCAGCGTACAAGAACGGGACAGTATCACAGATACGCAGTATTTT.

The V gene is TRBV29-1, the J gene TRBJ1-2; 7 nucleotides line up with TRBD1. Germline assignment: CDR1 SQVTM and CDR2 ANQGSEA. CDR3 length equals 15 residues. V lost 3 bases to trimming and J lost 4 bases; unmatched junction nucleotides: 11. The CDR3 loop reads CSVDTTGEGGYGYTF. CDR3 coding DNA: TGCAGCGTTGACACTACAGGGGAAGGGGGCTATGGCTACACCTTC.

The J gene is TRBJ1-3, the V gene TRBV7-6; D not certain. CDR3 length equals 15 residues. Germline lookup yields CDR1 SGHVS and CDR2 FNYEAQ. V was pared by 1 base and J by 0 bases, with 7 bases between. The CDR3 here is CASSLGGFSGNTIYF. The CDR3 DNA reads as TGTGCCAGCAGCTTAGGCGGATTCTCTGGAAACACCATATATTTT.

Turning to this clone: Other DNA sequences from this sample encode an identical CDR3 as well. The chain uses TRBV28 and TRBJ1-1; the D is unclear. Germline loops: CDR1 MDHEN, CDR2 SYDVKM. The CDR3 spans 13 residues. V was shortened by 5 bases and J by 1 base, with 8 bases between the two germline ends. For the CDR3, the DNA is TGTGCCAGCAGTCTTAGACAGAACACTGAAGCTTTCTTT. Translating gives CASSLRQNTEAFF.

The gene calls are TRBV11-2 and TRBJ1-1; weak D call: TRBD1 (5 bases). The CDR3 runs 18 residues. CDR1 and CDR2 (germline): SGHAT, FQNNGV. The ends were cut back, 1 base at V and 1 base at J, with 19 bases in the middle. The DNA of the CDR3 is TGTGCCAGCAGCTTAGTTGTATTGCTGGGGGTTTCGAACACTGAAGCTTTCTTT. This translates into CASSLVVLLGVSNTEAFF. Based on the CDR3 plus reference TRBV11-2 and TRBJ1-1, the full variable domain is EAGVAQSPRYKIIEKRQSVAFWCNPISGHATLYWYQQILGQGPKLLIQFQNNGVVDDSQLPKDRFSAERLKGVDSTLKIQPAKLEDSAVYLCASSLVVLLGVSNTEAFFGQGTRLTVV.

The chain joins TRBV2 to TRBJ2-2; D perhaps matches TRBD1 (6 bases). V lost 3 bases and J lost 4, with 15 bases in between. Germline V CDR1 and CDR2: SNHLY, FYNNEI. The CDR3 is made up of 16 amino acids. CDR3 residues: CASSDRQGKRTGELFF. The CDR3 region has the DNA TGTGCCAGCAGTGATCGGCAGGGGAAACGCACCGGGGAGCTGTTTTTT.

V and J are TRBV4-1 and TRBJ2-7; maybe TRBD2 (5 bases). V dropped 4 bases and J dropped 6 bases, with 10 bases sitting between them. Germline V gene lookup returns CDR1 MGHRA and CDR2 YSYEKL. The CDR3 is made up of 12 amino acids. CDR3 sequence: CASSPREGEQYF. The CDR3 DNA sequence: TGCGCCAGCAGCCCCCGGGAAGGCGAGCAGTACTTC.

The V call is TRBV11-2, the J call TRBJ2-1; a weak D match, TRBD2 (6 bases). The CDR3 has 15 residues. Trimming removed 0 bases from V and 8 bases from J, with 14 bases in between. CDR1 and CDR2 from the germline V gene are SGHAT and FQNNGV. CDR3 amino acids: CASSLEASATYEQFF. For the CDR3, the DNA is TGTGCCAGCAGCTTAGAGGCTAGCGCGACATATGAGCAGTTCTTC.

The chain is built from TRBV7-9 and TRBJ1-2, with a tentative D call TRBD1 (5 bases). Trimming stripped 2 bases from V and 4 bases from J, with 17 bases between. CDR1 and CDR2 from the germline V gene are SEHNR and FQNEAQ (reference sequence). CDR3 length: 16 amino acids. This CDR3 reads CASSLSAGEWGYGYTF. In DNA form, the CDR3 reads TGTGCCAGCAGCTTATCGGCGGGGGAGTGGGGCTATGGCTACACCTTC.